One sample yielded the 5 T cell receptor beta chains listed below, sequenced in a study of blood T cell repertoires in COVID-19 (TCRdb year 2020). The library came from the immunoSEQ multiplex PCR assay. TCRdb holds this immuneACCESS table with in-frame rearrangements only. Some clones are missing; in checked studies, unresolved V genes explain under half, and the rest has no known cause. A total of under 200,000 clones appear in this sample, approximately 91% of them only once. Less than 0.85% of the sample is held by the ten biggest clonotypes. The material sequenced was PBMCs or T cells enriched from blood (not recorded which). All receptors derive from a woman younger than 35 who had recovered from COVID-19.

The V gene is TRBV25-1, the J gene TRBJ2-7, with a tentative D call TRBD1 (6 bases). V lost 6 bases, J lost 4 bases, and 16 bases lay in between. This CDR3 contains 14 residues. Germline lookup yields CDR1 MGHDK and CDR2 SYGVNS. The chain's CDR3 is CASSSSGTYYEQYF. The CDR3 coding sequence is TGTGCCAGCAGCTCATCCGGGACATATTACGAGCAGTACTTC.

The V gene is TRBV18, the J gene TRBJ2-1, with 7 bases matching TRBD1. CDR1 is KGHSH and CDR2 is LQKENI in the germline V gene. CDR3 length: 13 residues. Trimming cost V 5 bases and J 4 bases; bases outside gene matches: 2. CDR3 amino acids: CASSEGQYNEQFF. CDR3 coding DNA: TGTGCCAGCTCAGAGGGACAGTACAATGAGCAGTTCTTC.

The chain links TRBV6-5 to TRBJ1-1; D remains unclear. Trimming pared 8 bases from V and 0 bases from J, leaving 10 bases between. CDR3 size: 13 residues. CDR1 MNHEY and CDR2 SVGAGI come from the germline V gene. CDR3 sequence reads: CASLRGVNTEAFF. As DNA, the CDR3 is TGTGCCAGCCTACGGGGAGTGAACACTGAAGCTTTCTTT.

The CDR3 DNA reads as TGTGCCAGCAGCCGAGGGGGGGGCAATGAGCAGTTCTTC. It encodes CASSRGGGNEQFF. The chain combines TRBV28 with TRBJ2-1; possible D gene TRBD2, 7 bases. The CDR3 extends over 13 amino acids. V dropped 6 bases and J dropped 6 bases, with 12 bases sitting between them. Looked up from germline, CDR1 is MDHEN and CDR2 is SYDVKM.

This clone was picked up one time. The gene calls are TRBV6-1 and TRBJ2-3, with 7 nucleotides matching TRBD2. V shed 1 base, J shed 5 bases, and the junction held 6 bases outside the gene matches. The CDR3 consists of 15 residues. Germline CDR1 MNHNS, CDR2 SASEGT. CDR3 DNA: TGTGCCAGCAGTGAAGAGTCGGGAGGACGAGATACGCAGTATTTT. Translation gives CASSEESGGRDTQYF.